This T cell receptor (beta chain) was sequenced during a study of blood T cell repertoires in COVID-19. Study information: Material from acute and convalescent COVID-19 was sourced from the United States, Italy and Spain. PBMCs, B-cell-depleted T cells, or T cells provided the cDNA or gDNA that made up the material.

Germline-derived CDR1 and CDR2 are SGHVS and FNYEAQ. This CDR3 spans 16 amino acids. Unmatched junction bases numbered 7, after V lost 4 bases and J lost 7 bases. As processed by the authors: How many nucleated cells were present was estimated from reference gene primer amplification. Profiled with immunoSEQ multiplex PCR; TCRdb holds only in-frame clones, not every one. The V and J calls and clone size come from that table; D and trimming were worked out from the DNA. The sample lists 250,000 to 350,000 clones, roughly 87% occurring once. V gene TRBV7-6 combines with J gene TRBJ2-1; 13 bases agree with TRBD2. The receptor comes from a woman in her forties or fifties who had recovered from COVID-19. The sample was peripheral blood. Here the CDR3 DNA reads TGTGCCAGCAGCTCAATACGGACTAGCGGGAGTAATGAGCAGTTCTTC. Residues: CASSSIRTSGSNEQFF.